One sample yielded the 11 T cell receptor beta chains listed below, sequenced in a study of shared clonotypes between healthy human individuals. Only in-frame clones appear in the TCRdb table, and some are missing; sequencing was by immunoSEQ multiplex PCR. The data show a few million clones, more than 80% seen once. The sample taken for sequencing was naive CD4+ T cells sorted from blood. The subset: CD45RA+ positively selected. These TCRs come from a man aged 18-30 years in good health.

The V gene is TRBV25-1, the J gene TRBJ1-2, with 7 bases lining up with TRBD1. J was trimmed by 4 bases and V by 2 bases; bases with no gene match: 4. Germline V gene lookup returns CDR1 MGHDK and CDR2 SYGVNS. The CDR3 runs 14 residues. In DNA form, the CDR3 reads TGTGCCAGCAGTGAACCGGACAGGACCTATGGCTACACCTTC. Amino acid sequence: CASSEPDRTYGYTF.

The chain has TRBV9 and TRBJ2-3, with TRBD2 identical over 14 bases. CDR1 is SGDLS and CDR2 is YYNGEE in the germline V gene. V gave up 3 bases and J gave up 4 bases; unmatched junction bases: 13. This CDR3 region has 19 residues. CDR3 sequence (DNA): TGTGCCAGCAGCGCCCCGACTAGCGGGAGGGCCTTGGGTGCAGATACGCAGTATTTT. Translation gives CASSAPTSGRALGADTQYF. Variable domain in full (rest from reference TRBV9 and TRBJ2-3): DSGVTQTPKHLITATGQRVTLRCSPRSGDLSVYWYQQSLDQGLQFLIQYYNGEERAKGNILERFSAQQFPDLHSELNLSSLELGDSALYFCASSAPTSGRALGADTQYFGPGTRLTVL.

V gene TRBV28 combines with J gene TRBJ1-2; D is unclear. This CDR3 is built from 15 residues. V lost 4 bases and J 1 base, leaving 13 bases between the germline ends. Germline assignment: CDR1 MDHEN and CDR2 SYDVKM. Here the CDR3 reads CASSSGATVNYGYTF. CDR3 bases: TGTGCCAGCAGTTCGGGAGCGACGGTTAACTATGGCTACACCTTC.

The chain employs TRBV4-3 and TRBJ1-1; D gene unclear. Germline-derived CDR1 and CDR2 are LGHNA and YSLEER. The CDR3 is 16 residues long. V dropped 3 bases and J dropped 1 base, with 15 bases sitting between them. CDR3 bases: TGCGCCAGCAGCCAGGATACCGGACGGAAGAACACTGAAGCTTTCTTT. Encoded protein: CASSQDTGRKNTEAFF.

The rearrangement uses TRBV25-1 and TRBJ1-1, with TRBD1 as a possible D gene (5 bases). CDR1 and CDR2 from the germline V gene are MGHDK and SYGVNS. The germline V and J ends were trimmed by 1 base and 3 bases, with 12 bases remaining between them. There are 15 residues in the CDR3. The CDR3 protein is CASSELWGRDTEAFF. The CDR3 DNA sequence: TGTGCCAGCAGTGAATTGTGGGGGAGGGACACTGAAGCTTTCTTT.

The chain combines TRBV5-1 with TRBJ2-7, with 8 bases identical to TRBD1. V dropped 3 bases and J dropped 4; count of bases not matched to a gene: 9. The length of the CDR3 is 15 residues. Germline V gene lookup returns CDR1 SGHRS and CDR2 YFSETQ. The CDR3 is CASSSMDREPYEQYF. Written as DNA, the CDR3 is TGCGCCAGCAGCTCAATGGACAGGGAACCGTACGAGCAGTACTTC.

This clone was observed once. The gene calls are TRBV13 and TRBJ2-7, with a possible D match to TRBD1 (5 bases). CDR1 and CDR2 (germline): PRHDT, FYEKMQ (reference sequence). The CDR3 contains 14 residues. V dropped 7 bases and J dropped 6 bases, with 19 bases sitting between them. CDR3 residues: CASTLGQGTSEQYF. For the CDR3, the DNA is TGTGCCAGCACCCTCGGGCAGGGAACCAGCGAGCAGTACTTC.

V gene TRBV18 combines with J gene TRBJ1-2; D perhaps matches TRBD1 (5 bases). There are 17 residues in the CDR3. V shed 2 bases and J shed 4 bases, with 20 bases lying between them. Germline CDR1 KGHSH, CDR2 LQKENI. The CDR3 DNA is TGTGCCAGCTCACCAGGGGAGACAGAGACTCTCAGCTATGGCTACACCTTC. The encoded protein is CASSPGETETLSYGYTF. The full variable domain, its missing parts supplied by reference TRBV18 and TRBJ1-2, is NAGVMQNPRHLVRRRGQEARLRCSPMKGHSHVYWYRQLPEEGLKFMVYLQKENIIDESGMPKERFSAEFPKEGPSILRIQQVVRGDSAAYFCASSPGETETLSYGYTFGSGTRLTVV.

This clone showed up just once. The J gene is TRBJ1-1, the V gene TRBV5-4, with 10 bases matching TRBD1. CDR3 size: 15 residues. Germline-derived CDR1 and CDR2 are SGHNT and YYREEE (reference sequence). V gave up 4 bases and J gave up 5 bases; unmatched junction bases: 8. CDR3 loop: CASSPRQGAQTEAFF. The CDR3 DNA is TGTGCCAGCAGCCCAAGACAGGGGGCACAGACTGAAGCTTTCTTT.

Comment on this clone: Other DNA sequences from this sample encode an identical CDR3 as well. The CDR3 protein is CASSLAGEDTQYF. The CDR3 coding sequence is TGCGCCAGCAGCTTGGCCGGGGAGGATACGCAGTATTTT. V usage is TRBV5-1 and J usage is TRBJ2-3; possible D gene TRBD2, 5 bases. Trimming pared 0 bases from V and 6 bases from J, leaving 8 bases between. The CDR3 length is 13 residues. Germline CDR1 SGHRS, CDR2 YFSETQ.

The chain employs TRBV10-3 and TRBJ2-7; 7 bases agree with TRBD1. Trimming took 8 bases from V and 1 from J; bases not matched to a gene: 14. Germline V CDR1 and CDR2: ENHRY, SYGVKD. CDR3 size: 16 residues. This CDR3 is CAIYPNRDSQSYEQYF. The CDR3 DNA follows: TGTGCCATCTACCCTAACCGGGACAGTCAGTCCTACGAGCAGTACTTC.